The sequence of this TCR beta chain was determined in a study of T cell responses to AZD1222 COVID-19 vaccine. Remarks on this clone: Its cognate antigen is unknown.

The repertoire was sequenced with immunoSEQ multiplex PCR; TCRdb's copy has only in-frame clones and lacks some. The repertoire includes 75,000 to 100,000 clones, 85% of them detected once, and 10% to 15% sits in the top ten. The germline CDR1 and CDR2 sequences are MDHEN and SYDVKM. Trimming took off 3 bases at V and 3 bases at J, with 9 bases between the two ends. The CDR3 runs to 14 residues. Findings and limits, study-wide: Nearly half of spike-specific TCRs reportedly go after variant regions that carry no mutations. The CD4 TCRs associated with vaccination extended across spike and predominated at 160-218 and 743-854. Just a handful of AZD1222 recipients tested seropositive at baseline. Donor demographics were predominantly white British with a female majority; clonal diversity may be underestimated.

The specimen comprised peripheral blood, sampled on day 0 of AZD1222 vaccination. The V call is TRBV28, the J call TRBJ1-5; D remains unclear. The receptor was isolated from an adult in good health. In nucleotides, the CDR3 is TGTGCCAGCAGTTTGTCCGGCACCAATCAGCCCCAGCATTTT. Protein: CASSLSGTNQPQHF.